This T cell receptor beta chain was identified in a study of T cells of healthy individuals. Germline CDR1 and CDR2: MDHEN and SYDVKM. V shed 2 bases and J 3 bases; nucleotides not matched to a gene: 7. This CDR3 has 15 residues. This clonotype was seen a handful of times. TCRdb called the 5' RACE reads again in MiXCR, with one record for every CDR3 protein. The sample shows 95,000 to 100,000 distinct CDR3 sequences, around 17% of them seen only once. The sequence derives from a human donor in good health. J is TRBJ2-7 and V is TRBV28; 7 positions match TRBD1. CDR3 bases: TGTGCCAGCAGTTTACGGACAGGTGACCTCTACGAGCAGTACTTC. Amino acids: CASSLRTGDLYEQYF.